The clone carrying this T cell receptor beta chain appeared many times. This sample was taken from a study of early T cells in non-severe SARS-CoV-2 infection. TCRdb independently ran MiXCR on the 5' RACE reads; one entry per CDR3 protein. The top ten hold approximately 7.5% of the sample, which has about 86,000 distinct CDR3 sequences, around 15% seen once. The CDR3 covers 13 residues. The V gene lost 6 bases and the J gene lost 0 bases, with 8 bases spanning the gap. CDR1 and CDR2 from the germline V gene are WNHNN and SYGVQD (reference sequence). The genes are TRBV10-1 and TRBJ1-1, with unresolved D. The TCR was taken from an adult who was a healthcare worker with PCR-confirmed SARS-CoV-2 infection or an uninfected control (not recorded which). Sequencing was performed on whole blood. As DNA, the CDR3 is TGCGCCAGCAGGTCGACACTGAACACTGAAGCTTTCTTT. Encoded protein: CASRSTLNTEAFF.